These 7 T cell receptor beta chains share one sample of origin, sequenced in a study of blood T cell repertoires in COVID-19. Generated by immunoSEQ multiplex PCR, the TCRdb table keeps only in-frame clones and is missing some. The data show 180,000 or so clones, more than 70% seen once. The sample was PBMCs or T cells enriched from blood (not recorded which). The receptor set was obtained from a woman in her twenties or thirties who had recovered from COVID-19.

The genes are TRBV12-1 and TRBJ2-2; the D segment call TRBD1 is taken from the table without a DNA check. TRBV12-1 is termed a pseudogene. The CDR3 sequence is 14 residues long. The CDR3 coding sequence is TGTGCCAGCAGCTTGCAGGGGAACACCGGGGAGCTGTTTTTT. Translated, it gives CASSLQGNTGELFF.

This clone has just a few counts. The chain employs TRBV25-1 and TRBJ1-5; D possibly corresponds to TRBD1 (6 bases). This CDR3 contains 16 residues. Germline-derived CDR1 and CDR2 are MGHDK and SYGVNS. V was shortened by 3 bases and J by 4 bases, with 16 bases between the two germline ends. This chain's CDR3 is CASSDSGGFQNQPQHF. Here the CDR3 DNA reads TGTGCCAGCAGTGACAGTGGGGGCTTCCAAAATCAGCCCCAGCATTTT.

This sequence joins TRBV6-5 and TRBJ1-2, with 9 positions matching TRBD1. After removal of 6 bases from V and 6 bases from J, the junction contained 8 bases not matched to a gene. Germline CDR1 reads MNHEY; CDR2 reads SVGAGI. The CDR3 runs 14 residues. Written as DNA, the CDR3 is TGTGCCAGCAGGCCACAGGGGGCGGTGGATGGCTACACCTTC. It encodes CASRPQGAVDGYTF.

The genes are TRBV27 and TRBJ2-7; D is ambiguous. Germline lookup yields CDR1 MNHEY and CDR2 SMNVEV (reference sequence). Trimming stripped 2 bases from V and 3 bases from J, with 8 bases between. CDR3 size: 13 residues. CDR3 DNA: TGTGCCAGCAGTTTAGGAGCTAACTACGAGCAGTACTTC. Translation: CASSLGANYEQYF.

The rearrangement uses TRBV2 and TRBJ2-1, with TRBD2 identical over 8 bases. This CDR3 has 14 amino acids. In germline, CDR1 is SNHLY, CDR2 FYNNEI. The V and J ends lost 6 bases and 8 bases, in that order; junction bases with no gene match: 9. The CDR3 sequence: CASSPGLGLDEQFF. For the CDR3, the DNA is TGTGCCAGCAGCCCGGGACTAGGTCTCGATGAGCAGTTCTTC.

The chain couples TRBV6-5 to TRBJ1-1; D is unclear. The V gene lost 2 bases and the J gene lost 4 bases, with 5 bases spanning the gap. The CDR3 runs to 12 residues. The germline CDR1 and CDR2 sequences are MNHEY and SVGAGI. Here the CDR3 DNA reads TGTGCCAGCAGTTACCGTAGCACTGAAGCTTTCTTT. Translating it yields CASSYRSTEAFF.

This chain uses TRBV24-1 with TRBJ2-1; TRBD1 matches 7 bases. V trimming: 3 bases; J trimming: 10 bases; junction bases outside the gene matches: 11. CDR1 and CDR2 (germline): KGHDR, SFDVKD. The CDR3 has 15 residues. The CDR3 is CATSDESAGGIEQFF. The CDR3 coding sequence is TGTGCCACCAGTGATGAGTCGGCAGGGGGTATAGAGCAGTTCTTC.